This T cell receptor beta chain originates from a study of shared clonotypes between healthy human individuals. CDR3 length: 14 amino acids. CDR1 is KGHSH, CDR2 LQKENI, per germline. V was clipped by 0 bases and J by 2 bases, with 8 bases between them. To note about this clone: This same CDR3 is encoded by further DNA sequences in the sample.

Replicate PCRs from sorted subsets contained approximately 190 ng DNA, which is some 30,000 T cell genomes. Here immunoSEQ multiplex PCR was the method, and the copy in TCRdb shows in-frame clones only, minus some. The repertoire holds a few million clones, with approximately 95% as singletons. Material for sequencing was naive CD4+ T cells sorted from blood. Subset given: CD45RA+ positively selected. This TCR was sampled from a young man in good health. The rearrangement joins TRBV18 to TRBJ2-7; D gene ambiguous. The CDR3 spells CASSPPGTPYEQYF. The CDR3 bases are TGTGCCAGCTCACCACCGGGTACCCCCTACGAGCAGTACTTC.